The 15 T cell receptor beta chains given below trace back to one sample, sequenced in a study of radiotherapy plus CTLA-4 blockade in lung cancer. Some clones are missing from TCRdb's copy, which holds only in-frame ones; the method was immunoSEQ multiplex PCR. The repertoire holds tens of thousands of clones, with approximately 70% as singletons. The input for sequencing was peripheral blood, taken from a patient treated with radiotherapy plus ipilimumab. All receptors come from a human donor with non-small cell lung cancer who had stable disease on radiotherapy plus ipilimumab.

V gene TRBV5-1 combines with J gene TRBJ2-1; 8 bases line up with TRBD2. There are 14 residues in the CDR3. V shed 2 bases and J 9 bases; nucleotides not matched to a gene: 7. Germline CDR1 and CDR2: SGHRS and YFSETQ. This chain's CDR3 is CASSLTGGQREQFF. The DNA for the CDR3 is TGCGCCAGCAGCTTAACGGGGGGGCAACGTGAGCAGTTCTTC.

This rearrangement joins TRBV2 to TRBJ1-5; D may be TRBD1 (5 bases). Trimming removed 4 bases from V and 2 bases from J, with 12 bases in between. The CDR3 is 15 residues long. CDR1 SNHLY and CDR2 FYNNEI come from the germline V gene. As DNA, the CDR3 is TGTGCCAGCAGTGGGCAGGGTAGTGGCAATCAGCCCCAGCATTTT. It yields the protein CASSGQGSGNQPQHF. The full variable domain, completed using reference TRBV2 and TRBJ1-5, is EPEVTQTPSHQVTQMGQEVILRCVPISNHLYFYWYRQILGQKVEFLVSFYNNEISEKSEIFDDQFSVERPDGSNFTLKIRSTKLEDSAMYFCASSGQGSGNQPQHFGDGTRLSIL.

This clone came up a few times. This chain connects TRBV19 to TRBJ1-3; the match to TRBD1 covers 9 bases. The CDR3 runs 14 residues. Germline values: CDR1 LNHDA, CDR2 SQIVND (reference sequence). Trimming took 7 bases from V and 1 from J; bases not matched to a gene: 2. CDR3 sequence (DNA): TGTGCCAGTACTGGGACAGGGTCTGGAAACACCATATATTTT. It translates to CASTGTGSGNTIYF.

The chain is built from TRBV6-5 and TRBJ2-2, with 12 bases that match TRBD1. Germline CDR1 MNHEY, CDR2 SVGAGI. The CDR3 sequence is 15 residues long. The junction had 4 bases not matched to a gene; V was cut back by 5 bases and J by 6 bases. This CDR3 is CASSRGQGAAGELFF. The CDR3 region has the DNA TGTGCCAGCAGTCGGGGACAGGGGGCAGCCGGGGAGCTGTTTTTT.

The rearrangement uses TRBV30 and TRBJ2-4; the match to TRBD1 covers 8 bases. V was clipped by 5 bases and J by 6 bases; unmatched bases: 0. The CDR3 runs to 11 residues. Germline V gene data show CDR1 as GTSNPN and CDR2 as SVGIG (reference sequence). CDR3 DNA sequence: TGTGCCTGGGACAGGGGAAACATTCAGTACTTC. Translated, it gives CAWDRGNIQYF.

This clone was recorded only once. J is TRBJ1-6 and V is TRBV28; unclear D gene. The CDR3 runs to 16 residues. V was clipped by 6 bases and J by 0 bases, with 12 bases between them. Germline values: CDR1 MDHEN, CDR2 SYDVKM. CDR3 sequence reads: CASRPGGSSYNSPLHF. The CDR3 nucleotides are TGTGCCAGCAGACCAGGCGGGAGCTCCTATAATTCACCCCTCCACTTT.

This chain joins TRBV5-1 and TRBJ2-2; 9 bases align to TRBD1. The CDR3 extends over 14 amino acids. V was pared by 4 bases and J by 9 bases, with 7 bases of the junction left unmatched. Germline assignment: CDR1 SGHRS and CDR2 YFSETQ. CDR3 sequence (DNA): TGCGCCAGCAGCGGGACAGGGCCCTCTAGGGAGCTGTTTTTT. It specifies CASSGTGPSRELFF.

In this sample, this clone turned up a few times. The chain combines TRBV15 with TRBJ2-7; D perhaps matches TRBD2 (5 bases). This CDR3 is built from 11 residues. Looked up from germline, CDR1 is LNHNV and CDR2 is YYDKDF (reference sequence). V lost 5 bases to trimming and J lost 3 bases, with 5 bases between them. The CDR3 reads CATSEGYEQYF. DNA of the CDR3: TGTGCCACCAGCGAGGGCTACGAGCAGTACTTC.

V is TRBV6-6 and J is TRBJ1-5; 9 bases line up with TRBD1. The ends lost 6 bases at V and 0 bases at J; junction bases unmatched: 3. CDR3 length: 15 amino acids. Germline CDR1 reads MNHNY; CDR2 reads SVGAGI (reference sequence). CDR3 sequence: CASSRTGDSNQPQHF. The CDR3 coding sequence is TGTGCCAGCAGCCGGACAGGGGATAGCAATCAGCCCCAGCATTTT.

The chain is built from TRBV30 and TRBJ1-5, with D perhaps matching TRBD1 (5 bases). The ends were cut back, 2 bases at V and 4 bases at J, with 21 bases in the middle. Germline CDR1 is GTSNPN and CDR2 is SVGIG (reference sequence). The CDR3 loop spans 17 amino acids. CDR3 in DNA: TGTGCCTGGAGTCCCCCCCAGGGAGGCAGGATGAATCAGCCCCAGCATTTT. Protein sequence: CAWSPPQGGRMNQPQHF.

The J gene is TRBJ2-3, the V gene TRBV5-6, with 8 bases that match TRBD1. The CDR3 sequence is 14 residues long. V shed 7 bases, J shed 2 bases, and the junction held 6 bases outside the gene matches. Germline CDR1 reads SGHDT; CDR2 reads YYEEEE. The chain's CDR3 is CASSRTGITDTQYF. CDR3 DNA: TGTGCCAGCTCCAGGACAGGGATCACAGATACGCAGTATTTT.

DNA of the CDR3: TGTGCCAGCAGTTACGGGACTTCCTCCTATGGCTACACCTTC. This encodes CASSYGTSSYGYTF. J is TRBJ1-2 and V is TRBV6-5; perhaps TRBD1 as D (5 bases). Germline assignment: CDR1 MNHEY and CDR2 SVGAGI. V was pared by 2 bases and J by 4 bases, with 11 bases between. CDR3 length: 14 amino acids.

CDR3 nucleotide sequence: TGCGCCAGCAGCCCCCGGGGACAAGAGACCCAGTACTTC. Amino acids: CASSPRGQETQYF. The chain is built from TRBV5-1 and TRBJ2-5; possibly TRBD2 for D (5 bases). With 4 bases removed from V and 2 bases from J, the gap between germline ends came to 9 bases. Germline V gene lookup returns CDR1 SGHRS and CDR2 YFSETQ. The length of the CDR3 is 13 residues.

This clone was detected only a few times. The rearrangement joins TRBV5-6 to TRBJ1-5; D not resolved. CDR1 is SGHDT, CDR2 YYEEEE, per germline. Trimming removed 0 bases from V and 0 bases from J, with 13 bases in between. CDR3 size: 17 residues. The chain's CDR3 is CASSLAGHDTSNQPQHF. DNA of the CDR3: TGTGCCAGCAGCTTGGCTGGGCACGACACTAGCAATCAGCCCCAGCATTTT. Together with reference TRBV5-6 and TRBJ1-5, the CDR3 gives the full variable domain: DAGVTQSPTHLIKTRGQQVTLRCSPKSGHDTVSWYQQALGQGPQFIFQYYEEEERQRGNFPDRFSGHQFPNYSSELNVNALLLGDSALYLCASSLAGHDTSNQPQHFGDGTRLSIL.

CDR3 amino acids: CASRRGSGTGEAFF. DNA of the CDR3: TGCGCCAGCAGACGGGGCAGCGGGACAGGTGAAGCTTTCTTT. The V gene is TRBV5-1, the J gene TRBJ1-1; 8 bases align to TRBD1. The V gene's germline CDR1 is SGHRS and CDR2 YFSETQ. The CDR3 totals 14 residues. V dropped 5 bases and J dropped 7; count of bases not matched to a gene: 10. Based on the CDR3 plus reference TRBV5-1 and TRBJ1-1, the full variable domain is KAGVTQTPRYLIKTRGQQVTLSCSPISGHRSVSWYQQTPGQGLQFLFEYFSETQRNKGNFPGRFSGRQFSNSRSEMNVSTLELGDSALYLCASRRGSGTGEAFFGQGTRLTVV.